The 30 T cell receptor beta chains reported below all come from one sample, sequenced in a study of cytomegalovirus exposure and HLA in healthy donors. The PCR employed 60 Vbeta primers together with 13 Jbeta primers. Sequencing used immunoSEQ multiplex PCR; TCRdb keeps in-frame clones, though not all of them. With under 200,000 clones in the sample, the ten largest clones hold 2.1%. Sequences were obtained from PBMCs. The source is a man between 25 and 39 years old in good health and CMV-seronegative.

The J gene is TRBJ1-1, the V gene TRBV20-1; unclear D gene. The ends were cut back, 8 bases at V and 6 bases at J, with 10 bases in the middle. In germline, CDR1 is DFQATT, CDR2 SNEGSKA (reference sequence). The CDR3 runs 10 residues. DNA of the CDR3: TGCAGTTTTAGTAGAGCTGAAGCTTTCTTT. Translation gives CSFSRAEAFF.

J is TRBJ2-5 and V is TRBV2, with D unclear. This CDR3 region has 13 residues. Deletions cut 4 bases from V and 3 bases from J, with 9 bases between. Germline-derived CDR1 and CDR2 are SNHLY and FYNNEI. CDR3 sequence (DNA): TGTGCCAGCAGTGGTCTTCGGGAAGAGACCCAGTACTTC. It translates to CASSGLREETQYF.

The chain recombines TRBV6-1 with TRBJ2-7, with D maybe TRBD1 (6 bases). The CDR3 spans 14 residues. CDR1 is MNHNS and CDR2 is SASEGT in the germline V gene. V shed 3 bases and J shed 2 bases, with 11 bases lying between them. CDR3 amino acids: CASSEKRQAYEQYF. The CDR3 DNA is TGTGCCAGCAGTGAGAAGAGACAGGCCTACGAGCAGTACTTC.

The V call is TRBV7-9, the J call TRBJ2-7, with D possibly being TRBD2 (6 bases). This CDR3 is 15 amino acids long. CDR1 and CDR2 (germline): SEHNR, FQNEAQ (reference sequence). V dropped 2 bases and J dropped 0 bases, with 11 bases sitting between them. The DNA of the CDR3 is TGTGCCAGCAGCTTAAGGAGGGCAGACTCCTACGAGCAGTACTTC. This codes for CASSLRRADSYEQYF.

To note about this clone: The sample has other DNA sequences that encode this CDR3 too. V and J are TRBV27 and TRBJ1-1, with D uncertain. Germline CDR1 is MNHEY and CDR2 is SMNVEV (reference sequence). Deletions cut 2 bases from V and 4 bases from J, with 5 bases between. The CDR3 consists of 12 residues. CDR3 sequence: CASSLRGTEAFF. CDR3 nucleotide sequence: TGTGCCAGCAGTTTACGCGGCACTGAAGCTTTCTTT.

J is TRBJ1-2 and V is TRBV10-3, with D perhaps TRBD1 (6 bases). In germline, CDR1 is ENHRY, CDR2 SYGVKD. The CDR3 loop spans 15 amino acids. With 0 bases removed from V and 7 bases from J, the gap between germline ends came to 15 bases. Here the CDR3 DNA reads TGTGCCATCAGTGAGTCGGCAGGGGATGGCAGTGGCTACACCTTC. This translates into CAISESAGDGSGYTF.

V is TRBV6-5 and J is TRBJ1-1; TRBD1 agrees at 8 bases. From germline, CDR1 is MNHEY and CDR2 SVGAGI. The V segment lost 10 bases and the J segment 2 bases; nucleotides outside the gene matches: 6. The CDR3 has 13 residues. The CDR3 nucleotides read TGTGCCACCAACCCAGGGGGCAACACTGAAGCTTTCTTT. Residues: CATNPGGNTEAFF.

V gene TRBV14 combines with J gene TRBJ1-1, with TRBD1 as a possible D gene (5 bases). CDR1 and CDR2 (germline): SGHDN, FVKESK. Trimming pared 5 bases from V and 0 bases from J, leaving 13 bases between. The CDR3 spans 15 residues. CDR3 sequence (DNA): TGTGCCAGCAGCATCCACGGGACTATGAACACTGAAGCTTTCTTT. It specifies CASSIHGTMNTEAFF.

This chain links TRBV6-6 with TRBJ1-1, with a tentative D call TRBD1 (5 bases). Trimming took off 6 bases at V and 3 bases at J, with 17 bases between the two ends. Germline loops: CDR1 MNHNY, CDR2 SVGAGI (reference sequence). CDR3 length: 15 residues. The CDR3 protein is CASSLLQGSDTEAFF. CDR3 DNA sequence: TGTGCCAGCAGCCTCCTCCAGGGTTCTGACACTGAAGCTTTCTTT.

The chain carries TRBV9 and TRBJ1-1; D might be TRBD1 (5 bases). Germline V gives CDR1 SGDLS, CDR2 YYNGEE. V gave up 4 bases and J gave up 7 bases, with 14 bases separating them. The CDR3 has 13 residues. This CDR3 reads CASSTQERGEAFF. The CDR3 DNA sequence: TGTGCCAGCAGCACACAGGAAAGGGGTGAAGCTTTCTTT.

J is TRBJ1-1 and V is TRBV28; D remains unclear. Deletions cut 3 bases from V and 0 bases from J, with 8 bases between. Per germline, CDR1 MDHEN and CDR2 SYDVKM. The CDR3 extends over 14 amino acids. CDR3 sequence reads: CASSLGRMNTEAFF. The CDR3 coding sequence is TGTGCCAGCAGTTTGGGCAGGATGAACACTGAAGCTTTCTTT. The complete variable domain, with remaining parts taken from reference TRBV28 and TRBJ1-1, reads DVKVTQSSRYLVKRTGEKVFLECVQDMDHENMFWYRQDPGLGLRLIYFSYDVKMKEKGDIPEGYSVSREKKERFSLILESASTNQTSMYLCASSLGRMNTEAFFGQGTRLTVV.

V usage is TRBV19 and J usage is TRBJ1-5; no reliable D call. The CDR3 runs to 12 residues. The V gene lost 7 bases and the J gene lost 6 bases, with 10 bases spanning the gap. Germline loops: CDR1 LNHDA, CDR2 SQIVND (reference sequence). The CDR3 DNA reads TGTGCCAGTACCGGTTACTCTCAGCCCCAGCATTTT. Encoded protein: CASTGYSQPQHF.

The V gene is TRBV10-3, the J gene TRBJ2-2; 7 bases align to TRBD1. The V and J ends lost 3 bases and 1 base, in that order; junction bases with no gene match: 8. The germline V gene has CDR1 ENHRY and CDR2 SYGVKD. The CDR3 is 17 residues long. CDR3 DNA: TGTGCCATCAGTGAAGGGACAGATATTCTGAACACCGGGGAGCTGTTTTTT. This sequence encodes CAISEGTDILNTGELFF.

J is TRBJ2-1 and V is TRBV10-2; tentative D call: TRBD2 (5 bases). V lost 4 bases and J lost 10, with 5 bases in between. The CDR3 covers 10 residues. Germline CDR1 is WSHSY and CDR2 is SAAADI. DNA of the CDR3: TGCGCCAGCAGTGGAGGGGAGCAGTTCTTC. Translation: CASSGGEQFF.

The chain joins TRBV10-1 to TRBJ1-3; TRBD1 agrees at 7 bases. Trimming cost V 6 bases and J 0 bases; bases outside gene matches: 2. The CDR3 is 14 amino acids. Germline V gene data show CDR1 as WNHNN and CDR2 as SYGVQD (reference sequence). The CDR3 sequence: CASSRTGSGNTIYF. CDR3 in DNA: TGCGCCAGCAGCCGGACAGGCTCTGGAAACACCATATATTTT.

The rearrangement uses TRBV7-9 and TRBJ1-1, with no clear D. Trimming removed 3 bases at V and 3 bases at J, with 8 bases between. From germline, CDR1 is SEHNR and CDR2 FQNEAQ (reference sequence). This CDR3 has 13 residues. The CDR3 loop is CASSFTGDTEAFF. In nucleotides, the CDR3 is TGTGCCAGCAGCTTCACCGGGGACACTGAAGCTTTCTTT.

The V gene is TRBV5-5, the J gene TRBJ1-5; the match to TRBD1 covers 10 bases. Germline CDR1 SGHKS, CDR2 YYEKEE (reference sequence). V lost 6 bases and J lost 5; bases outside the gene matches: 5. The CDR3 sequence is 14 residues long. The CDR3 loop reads CASTPDRGYQPQHF. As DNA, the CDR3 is TGTGCCAGCACCCCGGACAGGGGGTATCAGCCCCAGCATTTT. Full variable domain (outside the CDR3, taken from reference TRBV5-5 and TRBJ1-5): DAGVTQSPTHLIKTRGQQVTLRCSPISGHKSVSWYQQVLGQGPQFIFQYYEKEERGRGNFPDRFSARQFPNYSSELNVNALLLGDSALYLCASTPDRGYQPQHFGDGTRLSIL.

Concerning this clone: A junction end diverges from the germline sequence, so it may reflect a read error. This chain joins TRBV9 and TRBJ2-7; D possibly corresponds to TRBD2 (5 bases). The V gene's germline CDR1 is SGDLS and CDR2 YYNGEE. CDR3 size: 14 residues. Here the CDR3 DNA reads TGTGCCAGCAGCGCGAGCCCGCTAGCTGTGCGCAAGGGCTTC. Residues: CASSASPLAVRKGF.

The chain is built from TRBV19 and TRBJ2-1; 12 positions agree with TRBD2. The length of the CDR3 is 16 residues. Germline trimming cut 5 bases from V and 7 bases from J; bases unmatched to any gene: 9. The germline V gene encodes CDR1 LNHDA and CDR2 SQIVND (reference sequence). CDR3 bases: TGTGCCAGTAGTGATCGACTAGCGGGAGCTTTGAATGAGCAGTTCTTC. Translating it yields CASSDRLAGALNEQFF.

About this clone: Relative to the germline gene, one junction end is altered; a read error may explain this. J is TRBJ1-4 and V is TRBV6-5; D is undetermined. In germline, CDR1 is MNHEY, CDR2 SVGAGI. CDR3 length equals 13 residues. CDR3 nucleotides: TGTGCCAGCAGTTACTCATCTAAGGAAAAACTGTTTTTT. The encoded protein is CASSYSSKEKLFF.

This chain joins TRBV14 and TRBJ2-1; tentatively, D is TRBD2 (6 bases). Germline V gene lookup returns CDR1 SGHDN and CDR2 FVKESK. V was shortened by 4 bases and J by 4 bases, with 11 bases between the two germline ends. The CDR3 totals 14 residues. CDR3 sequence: CASSPLAPYNEQFF. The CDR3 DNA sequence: TGTGCCAGCAGCCCTCTAGCGCCGTACAATGAGCAGTTCTTC.

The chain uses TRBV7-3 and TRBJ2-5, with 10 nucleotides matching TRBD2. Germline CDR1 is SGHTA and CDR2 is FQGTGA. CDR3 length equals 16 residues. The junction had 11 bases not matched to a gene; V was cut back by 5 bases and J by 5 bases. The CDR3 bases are TGTGCCAGCAGCCCGGTCGTAGCGGGAGGCGGGGAGACCCAGTACTTC. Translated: CASSPVVAGGGETQYF.

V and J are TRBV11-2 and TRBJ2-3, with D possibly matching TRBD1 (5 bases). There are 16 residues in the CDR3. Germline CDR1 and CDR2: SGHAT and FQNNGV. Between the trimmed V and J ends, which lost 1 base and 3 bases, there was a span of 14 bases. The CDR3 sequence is CASSLGGTLGTDTQYF. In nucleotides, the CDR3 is TGTGCCAGCAGCTTAGGGGGCACGCTGGGGACAGATACGCAGTATTTT.

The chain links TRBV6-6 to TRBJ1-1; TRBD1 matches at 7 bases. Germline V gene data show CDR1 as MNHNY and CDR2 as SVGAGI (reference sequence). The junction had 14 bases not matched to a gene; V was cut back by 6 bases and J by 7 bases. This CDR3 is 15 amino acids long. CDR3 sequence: CASRLSTGHGFEAFF. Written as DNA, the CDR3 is TGTGCCAGCAGACTTTCGACAGGGCACGGATTTGAAGCTTTCTTT.

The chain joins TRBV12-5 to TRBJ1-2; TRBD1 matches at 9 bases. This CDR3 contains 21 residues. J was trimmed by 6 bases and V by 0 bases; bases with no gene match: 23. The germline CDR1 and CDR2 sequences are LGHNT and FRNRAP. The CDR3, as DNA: TGTGCTAGTGGTTTGGTAACATGGAGTGGGACAGGGCTGGGGTTGGATAATGGCTACACCTTC. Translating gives CASGLVTWSGTGLGLDNGYTF.

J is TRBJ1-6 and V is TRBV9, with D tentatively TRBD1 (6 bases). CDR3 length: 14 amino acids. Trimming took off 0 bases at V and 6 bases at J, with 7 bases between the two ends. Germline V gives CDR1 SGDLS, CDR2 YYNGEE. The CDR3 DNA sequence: TGTGCCAGCAGCGTAGGCAGGGGTAATTCACCCCTCCACTTT. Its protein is CASSVGRGNSPLHF.

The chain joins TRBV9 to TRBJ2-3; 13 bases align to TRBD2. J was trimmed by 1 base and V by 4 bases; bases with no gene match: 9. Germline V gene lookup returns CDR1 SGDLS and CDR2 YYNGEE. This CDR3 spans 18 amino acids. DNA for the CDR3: TGTGCCAGCAGCCACGGGACTAGCGGGGTAAGGGGCACAGATACGCAGTATTTT. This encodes CASSHGTSGVRGTDTQYF.

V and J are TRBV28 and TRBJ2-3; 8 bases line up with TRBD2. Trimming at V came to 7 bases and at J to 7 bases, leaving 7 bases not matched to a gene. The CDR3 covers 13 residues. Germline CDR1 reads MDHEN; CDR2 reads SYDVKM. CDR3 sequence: CASTTPGGYTQYF. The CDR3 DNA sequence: TGTGCCAGCACCACCCCGGGAGGGTATACGCAGTATTTT.

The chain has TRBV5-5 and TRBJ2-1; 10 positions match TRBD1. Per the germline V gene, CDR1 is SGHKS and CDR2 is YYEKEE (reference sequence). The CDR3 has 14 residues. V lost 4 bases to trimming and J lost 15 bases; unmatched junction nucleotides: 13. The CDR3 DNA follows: TGTGCCAGCAGCAAATGGGACAGGGGCAACGGGCCGTTCTTC. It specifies CASSKWDRGNGPFF.

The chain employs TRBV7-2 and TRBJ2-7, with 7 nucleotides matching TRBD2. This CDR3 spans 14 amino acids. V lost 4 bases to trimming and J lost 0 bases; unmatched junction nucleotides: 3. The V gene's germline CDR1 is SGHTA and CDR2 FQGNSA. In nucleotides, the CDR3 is TGTGCCAGCAGCTCAACTAGCGACTCCTACGAGCAGTACTTC. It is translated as CASSSTSDSYEQYF.